The rows below give T cell receptor beta chains drawn from one sample of a study of T cell repertoires in cytomegalovirus infection. TCRdb itself ran the reads through MiXCR, one entry per CDR3 protein. The sample contains 150,000 to 200,000 distinct CDR3 sequences, more than 9% of which appear only once. Sequences were obtained from PBMCs. All receptors come from a human donor in good health (CMV status not recorded). Some clones in this sample may be carry-over from other donors' samples. The CDR3 runs from the conserved cysteine through the conserved F or W. Rows give clone size only sometimes, using once, few, many, or a class for an expanded clone.

V	size	J	CDR3
TRBV6-5	many	TRBJ1-1	CASSYSVTAEAFF
TRBV4-1	NA	TRBJ2-7	CASSLARDYEQYF
TRBV20-1	many	TRBJ1-6	CSAREMVGVNSPLHF
TRBV7-2	many	TRBJ1-6	CASRLRQGRSPLHF
TRBV6-2/TRBV6-3	NA	TRBJ2-3	CASSRRLAGGPDTQYF
TRBV2	NA	TRBJ1-5	CASHPGRGRGNQPQHF
TRBV19	NA	TRBJ2-1	CASSSRTRSNEQFF
TRBV28	many	TRBJ2-3	CASSSGSSTDTQYF
TRBV7-3	many	TRBJ2-1	CASSMGLAVNEQFF
TRBV9	few	TRBJ1-3	CASSVQGYGNTIYF
TRBV5-5	few	TRBJ1-4	CASSLDPVKEKLFF
TRBV6-2/TRBV6-3	once	TRBJ2-1	CTSSYGDNEQFF
TRBV28	many	TRBJ1-4	CASSLIQTDREKLFF
TRBV28	many	TRBJ2-2	CASSPDNANTGELFF
TRBV29-1	NA	TRBJ2-1	CSVDSGSSREQFF
TRBV12-3/TRBV12-4	few	TRBJ2-7	CASSPGASYEQYF
TRBV28	NA	TRBJ1-2	CASSSRDRGIYDGYTF
TRBV5-5	few	TRBJ1-2	CASSLSAKYGYTF
TRBV28	many	TRBJ2-2	CASSFETSGTGELFF
TRBV6-2/TRBV6-3	many	TRBJ1-2	CASSPSELGGYTF
TRBV5-6	few	TRBJ2-7	CASSLVLAGGDEQYF
TRBV9	NA	TRBJ2-1	CASSDRNGYDEQFF
TRBV7-2	many	TRBJ2-1	CASSPSNEQFF
TRBV6-1	few	TRBJ1-3	CASSEALSGTGTTIYF
TRBV29-1	few	TRBJ2-7	CSVVKGNEQYF
TRBV7-2	many	TRBJ2-5	CASSLGLAEAKETQYF
TRBV7-2	many	TRBJ2-5	CASSLVGTGVGETQYF
TRBV7-8	many	TRBJ1-1	CASSLGGRTGGGGTEAFF
TRBV7-2	many	TRBJ1-2	CASSLVRVQGYGYTF
TRBV7-2	many	TRBJ2-2	CASSLARRTSGGTGELFF
TRBV6-1	many	TRBJ1-1	CASSYYEVNTEAFF
TRBV12-3/TRBV12-4	many	TRBJ1-1	CASSLSGSEAFF
TRBV7-2	many	TRBJ2-7	CASSVTDRGGYEQYF
TRBV15	NA	TRBJ1-5	CATSRDRGVNQPQHF
TRBV7-2	many	TRBJ2-3	CASSLTRTGFADTQYF
TRBV6-2/TRBV6-3	few	TRBJ1-1	CASSSNRGRGSTEAFF
TRBV7-2	NA	TRBJ2-7	CASSKIAGGGHEQYF
TRBV7-8	many	TRBJ2-7	CASSSRQGVHYEQYF
TRBV7-2	many	TRBJ1-5	CASSLEGVRHQPQHF
TRBV7-2	many	TRBJ1-3	CASSLSPVGGNTIYF
TRBV7-2	many	TRBJ2-7	CASSPPKDEQYF
TRBV7-9	many	TRBJ1-1	CASSLEGEYPVAFF
TRBV28	many	TRBJ1-5	CASSFSNIQGYSNQPQHF
TRBV28	few	TRBJ2-5	CASSLYNQETQYF
TRBV28	many	TRBJ2-3	CASSPYGTSGTDTQYF
TRBV19	NA	TRBJ1-5	CASSGVTGISQPQHF
TRBV19	NA	TRBJ2-1	CASSTGTSGSDNEQFF
TRBV7-8	many	TRBJ1-2	CASSLVLRAGGSGYTF
TRBV27	few	TRBJ1-4	CASKKYPQSNEKLFF
TRBV5-1	NA	TRBJ2-1	CASSLRPGTSGSDEQFF
TRBV7-9	NA	TRBJ1-1	CASSLATTGWAAFF
TRBV20-1	NA	TRBJ1-4	CSARGQGATNEKLFF
TRBV9	few	TRBJ1-1	CASSVEGPKGNTEAFF
TRBV28	NA	TRBJ1-1	CASYRERLNTEAFF
TRBV6-2/TRBV6-3	many	TRBJ2-2	CASSSTGTTGELFF